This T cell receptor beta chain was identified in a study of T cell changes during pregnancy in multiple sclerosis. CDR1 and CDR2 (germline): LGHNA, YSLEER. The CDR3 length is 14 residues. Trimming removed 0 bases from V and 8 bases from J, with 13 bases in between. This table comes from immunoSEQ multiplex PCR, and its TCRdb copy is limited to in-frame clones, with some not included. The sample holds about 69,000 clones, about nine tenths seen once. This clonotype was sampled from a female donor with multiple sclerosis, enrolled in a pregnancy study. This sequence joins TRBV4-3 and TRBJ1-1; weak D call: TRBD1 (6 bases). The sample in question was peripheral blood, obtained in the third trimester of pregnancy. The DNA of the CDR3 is TGCGCCAGCAGCCAAGATCAATGGGGGCGGGAAGCTTTCTTT. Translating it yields CASSQDQWGREAFF.